The rows below give T cell receptor beta chains drawn from one sample of a study of OX40 agonist ivuxolimab in advanced cancers. Measured with immunoSEQ multiplex PCR; TCRdb has only the in-frame clones, and not every one. The table has tens of thousands of clones, about nine tenths seen once. Sequencing was performed on CD4+ or CD8+ T cells sorted from blood, taken in a trial of the OX40 agonist ivuxolimab. Receptors originate from an adult with an advanced solid tumor such as melanoma, head and neck, liver or kidney cancer. CDR3s include the opening cysteine and the closing phenylalanine or tryptophan. Fields, in order: D gene, clone size, V gene, J gene, CDR3 DNA, CDR3 protein. D genes are given only for firm matches. Not every row has a clone size; where given, it reads once, few, many or a size class.

d_call: TRBD1; clone_size: .; v_call: TRBV19; j_call: TRBJ1-2; cdr3_nt: TGTGCCAGTAGTATGGGACAGGGAACTTATGGCTACACCTTC; cdr3_aa: CASSMGQGTYGYTF
d_call: .; clone_size: .; v_call: TRBV4-3; j_call: TRBJ2-5; cdr3_nt: TGCGCCAGCAGCCGTGGTGGAGACTCCCGGGGAGGAGAGACCCAGTACTTC; cdr3_aa: CASSRGGDSRGGETQYF
d_call: .; clone_size: once; v_call: TRBV27; j_call: TRBJ2-2; cdr3_nt: TGTGCCAGTGGTTTTGGCGGGGAGCTGTTTTTT; cdr3_aa: CASGFGGELFF
d_call: .; clone_size: .; v_call: TRBV7-9; j_call: TRBJ2-1; cdr3_nt: TGTGCCAGCAGCCCCCCTTGGGCCTACAATGAGCAGTTCTTC; cdr3_aa: CASSPPWAYNEQFF
d_call: TRBD2; clone_size: .; v_call: TRBV27; j_call: TRBJ2-5; cdr3_nt: TGTGCCAGCAGTACAGCGGGGTTCCAAGAGACCCAGTACTTC; cdr3_aa: CASSTAGFQETQYF
d_call: TRBD2; clone_size: .; v_call: TRBV7-8; j_call: TRBJ2-5; cdr3_nt: TGTGCCAGCAGCTCATCGGGAGGAGGGGAGACCCAGTACTTC; cdr3_aa: CASSSSGGGETQYF
d_call: .; clone_size: .; v_call: TRBV4-3; j_call: TRBJ1-3; cdr3_nt: TGCGCCAGCAGCCAAGATCTAGGGGGAGGAAACACCATATATTTT; cdr3_aa: CASSQDLGGGNTIYF
d_call: TRBD2; clone_size: .; v_call: TRBV5-1; j_call: TRBJ2-2; cdr3_nt: TGCGCCAGCCAACGAGGACTAGCGGGGGACACCGGGGAGCTGTTTTTT; cdr3_aa: CASQRGLAGDTGELFF
d_call: .; clone_size: .; v_call: TRBV30; j_call: TRBJ1-4; cdr3_nt: TGTGCCTGGAGTGTAGGACTTACTAATGAAAAACTGTTTTTT; cdr3_aa: CAWSVGLTNEKLFF
d_call: TRBD2; clone_size: once; v_call: TRBV11-2; j_call: TRBJ2-5; cdr3_nt: TGTGCCAGCAGCCCCCCGGGACTAGCGGGAGGAGAGACCCAGTACTTC; cdr3_aa: CASSPPGLAGGETQYF
d_call: .; clone_size: once; v_call: TRBV19; j_call: TRBJ1-1; cdr3_nt: TGTGCCAGTAGTATGAACGGCGGAATGAACACTGAAGCTTTCTTT; cdr3_aa: CASSMNGGMNTEAFF
d_call: .; clone_size: .; v_call: TRBV6-5; j_call: TRBJ1-1; cdr3_nt: TGTGCCAGCAGTTATGGGGGGGAGAACACTGAAGCTTTCTTT; cdr3_aa: CASSYGGENTEAFF
d_call: .; clone_size: .; v_call: TRBV7-9; j_call: TRBJ2-1; cdr3_nt: TGTGCCAGCAGCGGATCGCTAGGAAATGAGCAGTTCTTC; cdr3_aa: CASSGSLGNEQFF
d_call: .; clone_size: .; v_call: TRBV6-1; j_call: TRBJ1-2; cdr3_nt: TGTGCCAGCAGTGAAAGTCGGGGAGCGAGCGATGGCTACACCTTC; cdr3_aa: CASSESRGASDGYTF
d_call: .; clone_size: once; v_call: TRBV7-6; j_call: TRBJ2-1; cdr3_nt: TGTGCCAGCAGCTTGGACCCCAACTCCTACAATGAGCAGTTCTTC; cdr3_aa: CASSLDPNSYNEQFF
d_call: .; clone_size: .; v_call: TRBV10-2; j_call: TRBJ1-3; cdr3_nt: TGCGCCAGCAGTGATCGGGACGCTGGAAACACCATATATTTT; cdr3_aa: CASSDRDAGNTIYF
d_call: TRBD1; clone_size: .; v_call: TRBV9; j_call: TRBJ2-6; cdr3_nt: TGTGCCAGCAGCGTAGACAGGGGCACTGGGGCCAACGTCCTGACTTTC; cdr3_aa: CASSVDRGTGANVLTF
d_call: .; clone_size: .; v_call: TRBV27; j_call: TRBJ2-7; cdr3_nt: TGTGCCAGCAGTTCAAACTACGAGCAGTACTTC; cdr3_aa: CASSSNYEQYF
d_call: .; clone_size: .; v_call: TRBV5-6; j_call: TRBJ1-1; cdr3_nt: TGTGCCAGCAGCTTGGCACTTGAAGCTTTCTTT; cdr3_aa: CASSLALEAFF
d_call: .; clone_size: .; v_call: TRBV7-9; j_call: TRBJ2-7; cdr3_nt: TGTGCCAGCAGCTTAGGAGAGGGACACTACGAGCAGTACTTC; cdr3_aa: CASSLGEGHYEQYF
d_call: .; clone_size: .; v_call: TRBV4-1; j_call: TRBJ2-7; cdr3_nt: TGCGCCAGCAGCCATGGTACTGAAGGAGAGCAGTACTTC; cdr3_aa: CASSHGTEGEQYF
d_call: .; clone_size: once; v_call: TRBV27; j_call: TRBJ1-5; cdr3_nt: TGTGCCAGCGGCCGAACAGGGAGCAATCAGCCCCAGCATTTT; cdr3_aa: CASGRTGSNQPQHF
d_call: .; clone_size: .; v_call: TRBV18; j_call: TRBJ2-3; cdr3_nt: TGTGCCAGCTCACCCCCTGACAGCCCAATAGATACGCAGTATTTT; cdr3_aa: CASSPPDSPIDTQYF
d_call: .; clone_size: .; v_call: TRBV15; j_call: TRBJ1-1; cdr3_nt: TGTGCCACCAGCCTAGGTCACACTGAAGCTTTCTTT; cdr3_aa: CATSLGHTEAFF
d_call: .; clone_size: .; v_call: TRBV28; j_call: TRBJ1-6; cdr3_nt: TGTGCCAGCAGGTTAATTCGGAATTCACCCCTCCACTTT; cdr3_aa: CASRLIRNSPLHF
d_call: .; clone_size: .; v_call: TRBV28; j_call: TRBJ1-1; cdr3_nt: TGTGCCAGCAGTTTATTGGGGGGCGCGAACACTGAAGCTTTCTTT; cdr3_aa: CASSLLGGANTEAFF